The 21 T cell receptor beta chains presented below share a single source sample, sequenced in a study of identical twins. TCRdb analysed the 5' RACE reads with MiXCR anew, one entry per CDR3 protein. The repertoire has approximately 630,000 distinct CDR3 sequences, roughly 7.2% of them found once; the top ten carry 1.5% to 2%. This sample also belongs to another study, concerning yellow fever vaccine responses in identical twins.

Sequenced sample: PBMCs. Receptors were obtained from a woman aged 18-35 years in good health.

This chain links TRBV15 with TRBJ2-7, with 10 bases that match TRBD1. The CDR3 has 16 residues. The germline V gene encodes CDR1 LNHNV and CDR2 YYDKDF (reference sequence). V lost 1 base, J lost 5 bases, and 8 bases stayed unmatched. CDR3 DNA: TGTGCCACCAGCAGAGGATATCCGGGACAGGGGAACGAGCAGTACGTC. It specifies CATSRGYPGQGNEQYV.

This clonotype was picked up many times. The rearrangement links TRBV4-1 to TRBJ2-7, with D perhaps matching TRBD1 (6 bases). Deletions cut 4 bases from V and 4 bases from J, with 17 bases between. Germline lookup yields CDR1 MGHRA and CDR2 YSYEKL. The CDR3 spans 15 residues. The CDR3 DNA is TGCGCCAGCAGCCTGGTATTTGGGGGCCAATACGAGCAGTACGTC. This sequence encodes CASSLVFGGQYEQYV.

This clonotype was picked up a small number of times. The chain combines TRBV14 with TRBJ2-1; TRBD2 might be the D (5 bases). CDR3 length: 15 residues. Germline values: CDR1 SGHDN, CDR2 FVKESK. Trimming pared 1 base from V and 5 bases from J, leaving 12 bases between. This CDR3 is CASSQVGSWDNEQFF. DNA of the CDR3: TGTGCCAGCAGCCAAGTTGGGAGTTGGGACAATGAGCAGTTCTTC.

This clonotype was observed many times. The chain joins TRBV4-1 to TRBJ2-1; TRBD2 matches at 12 bases. CDR3 length: 15 residues. The V gene's germline CDR1 is MGHRA and CDR2 YSYEKL. Trimming took 3 bases from V and 7 from J; bases not matched to a gene: 4. CDR3 in amino acids: CASSHLAGGPNEQFF. The CDR3 bases are TGCGCCAGCAGCCACCTAGCGGGAGGGCCAAATGAGCAGTTCTTC.

This clonotype has only a few counts. The genes are TRBV5-1 and TRBJ2-3; 9 bases agree with TRBD2. Germline V gene sequence: CDR1 SGHRS, CDR2 YFSETQ. The trim removed 3 bases at V and 4 bases at J, leaving 18 bases unmatched. This CDR3 has 19 amino acids. The CDR3 loop is CASSYGNIAGVVMADTQYF. In nucleotides, the CDR3 is TGCGCCAGCAGCTATGGGAACATAGCGGGAGTTGTCATGGCAGATACGCAGTATTTT.

This clonotype was seen a few times. This sequence joins TRBV15 and TRBJ2-7; D is unresolved. With 0 bases removed from V and 7 bases from J, the gap between germline ends came to 19 bases. The CDR3 length is 16 residues. CDR1 LNHNV and CDR2 YYDKDF come from the germline V gene (reference sequence). As DNA, the CDR3 is TGTGCCACCAGCAGAGACGTCACCCAAGCATTGAGGGAGCAGTACTTC. Its translation: CATSRDVTQALREQYF.

This clonotype appeared a few times. Here the CDR3 DNA reads TGTGCCAGCAGGGGATGGACAGGGGGATTAACGGGCTATGGCTACACCTTC. Translated: CASRGWTGGLTGYGYTF. The gene calls are TRBV12-3 or TRBV12-4 and TRBJ1-2; 10 positions match TRBD1. This CDR3 has 17 residues. With 6 bases clipped from V and 4 bases from J, the junction kept 14 bases outside the gene matches.

The J gene is TRBJ1-2, the V gene TRBV27; the D is unclear. The CDR3 runs 14 residues. From germline, CDR1 is MNHEY and CDR2 SMNVEV (reference sequence). Trimming shortened V by 5 bases and J by 4 bases, and 14 bases separated the two germline ends. CDR3 loop: CASSQSRSSYGYTF. As DNA, the CDR3 is TGTGCCAGCAGTCAGTCAAGGTCAAGCTATGGCTACACCTTC.

The chain carries TRBV4-2 and TRBJ2-7; the D gene is possibly TRBD2 (5 bases). The CDR3 totals 12 residues. Germline V gene sequence: CDR1 LGHNA, CDR2 YNFKEQ. V was clipped by 6 bases and J by 3 bases, with 9 bases between them. CDR3 protein: CASRRVGYEQYF. CDR3 sequence (DNA): TGTGCCAGCAGGCGGGTTGGCTACGAGCAGTACTTC.

This chain links TRBV27 with TRBJ1-3, with D possibly being TRBD1 (5 bases). V was trimmed by 3 bases and J by 2 bases, leaving 11 bases between them. Germline CDR1 is MNHEY and CDR2 is SMNVEV (reference sequence). The CDR3 has 15 amino acids. DNA of the CDR3: TGTGCCAGCAGTTTGAGGGGCAAGGCTGGAAACACCATATATTTT. This gives the protein CASSLRGKAGNTIYF.

The chain employs TRBV11-3 and TRBJ1-4; TRBD1 matches at 10 bases. The CDR3 has 17 residues. Germline V gives CDR1 SGHNT, CDR2 YENEEA. Trimming removed 4 bases from V and 2 bases from J; junction bases left unmatched: 7. The CDR3 DNA sequence: TGTGCCAGCAGCTCCGGGACAGGGGTGAAGACTAATGAAAAACTGTTTTTT. This codes for CASSSGTGVKTNEKLFF.

This clonotype appeared many times. The chain uses TRBV7-9 and TRBJ2-1; D remains unclear. With 2 bases removed from V and 8 bases from J, the gap between germline ends came to 16 bases. This CDR3 spans 15 amino acids. Germline V gives CDR1 SEHNR, CDR2 FQNEAQ (reference sequence). CDR3 in DNA: TGTGCCAGCAGCTTAAGGGCAGCGCTTGGGGATGAGCAGTTCTTC. It translates to CASSLRAALGDEQFF.

This rearrangement joins TRBV6-1 to TRBJ2-7, with D perhaps TRBD2 (7 bases). Germline CDR1 and CDR2: MNHNS and SASEGT. This CDR3 is built from 14 residues. Trimming left V 10 bases short and J 1 base short, with 17 bases between. CDR3 sequence: CATAWGGRSYEQYV. The CDR3 DNA is TGTGCCACCGCGTGGGGGGGGCGTTCCTACGAGCAGTACGTC.

This clonotype was seen a handful of times. The chain carries TRBV20-1 and TRBJ2-3; 9 bases are a match to TRBD2. The CDR3 sequence is 15 residues long. In germline, CDR1 is DFQATT, CDR2 SNEGSKA (reference sequence). V lost 3 bases, J lost 4 bases, and 8 bases stayed unmatched. The DNA of the CDR3 is TGCAGTGCTAGTCTGGCGGGAGGGGCCGCAGATACGCAGTATTTT. Translating it yields CSASLAGGAADTQYF.

Only a few counts were recorded for this clonotype. This chain connects TRBV10-3 to TRBJ2-6; no definite D call. The V end was cut by 6 bases, the J end by 0 bases, with 3 bases between. In germline, CDR1 is ENHRY, CDR2 SYGVKD. CDR3 length equals 13 residues. The CDR3 DNA is TGTGCCATCAGCGGCTCTGGGGCCAACGTCCTGACTTTC. It translates to CAISGSGANVLTF.

This clonotype was found a few times. The V and J genes are TRBV29-1 and TRBJ1-2; no clear D gene. Germline V CDR1 and CDR2: SQVTM, ANQGSEA. Between the trimmed V and J ends, which lost 2 bases and 4 bases, there was a span of 11 bases. CDR3 size: 13 residues. The CDR3 sequence is CSVEMVRTYGYTF. For the CDR3, the DNA is TGCAGCGTTGAAATGGTCAGAACCTATGGCTACACCTTC.

Many counts were recorded for this clonotype. The chain joins TRBV4-1 to TRBJ2-3, with D unresolved. The germline V gene has CDR1 MGHRA and CDR2 YSYEKL. The CDR3 is 12 residues long. V was pared by 2 bases and J by 6 bases, with 6 bases between. Here the CDR3 reads CASSQPVDTQYF. The CDR3 DNA follows: TGCGCCAGCAGCCAACCGGTGGATACGCAGTATTTT.

This clonotype was seen more than once but under ten times. The chain is built from TRBV20-1 and TRBJ2-1; D is perhaps TRBD1 or TRBD2 (5 bases each). The CDR3 length is 15 residues. Germline loops: CDR1 DFQATT, CDR2 SNEGSKA (reference sequence). V lost 0 bases to trimming and J lost 0 bases, with 9 bases between them. Here the CDR3 DNA reads TGCAGTGCTAGAGATCGGGACCACTCCTACAATGAGCAGTTCTTC. Translating it yields CSARDRDHSYNEQFF.

J is TRBJ2-3 and V is TRBV6-5, with D perhaps matching TRBD1 (5 bases). Trimming took off 2 bases at V and 2 bases at J, with 8 bases between the two ends. The CDR3 spans 14 residues. Germline lookup yields CDR1 MNHEY and CDR2 SVGAGI. This CDR3 reads CASSYARDTDTQYF. The CDR3 DNA sequence: TGTGCCAGCAGTTACGCCAGGGACACAGATACGCAGTATTTT.

The V gene is TRBV29-1, the J gene TRBJ1-1, with TRBD1 matching over 8 bases. Germline CDR1 and CDR2: SQVTM and ANQGSEA. J lost 1 base, V lost 6 bases, and 4 bases had no gene match. The CDR3 totals 13 residues. The CDR3 DNA sequence: TGCAGCGTGAGGGACAGGTCGAACACTGAAGCTTTCTTT. It encodes CSVRDRSNTEAFF. Full variable domain (outside the CDR3, taken from reference TRBV29-1 and TRBJ1-1): SAVISQKPSRDICQRGTSLTIQCQVDSQVTMMFWYRQQPGQSLTLIATANQGSEATYESGFVIDKFPISRPNLTFSTLTVSNMSPEDSSIYLCSVRDRSNTEAFFGQGTRLTVV.

J is TRBJ2-5 and V is TRBV7-9; 10 positions match TRBD2. CDR1 SEHNR and CDR2 FQNEAQ come from the germline V gene (reference sequence). The junction had 7 bases not matched to a gene; V was cut back by 8 bases and J by 4 bases. The CDR3 is 14 amino acids. CDR3 amino acids: CASESGGAGETQYF. DNA for the CDR3: TGTGCCAGCGAAAGCGGGGGGGCCGGAGAGACCCAGTACTTC.